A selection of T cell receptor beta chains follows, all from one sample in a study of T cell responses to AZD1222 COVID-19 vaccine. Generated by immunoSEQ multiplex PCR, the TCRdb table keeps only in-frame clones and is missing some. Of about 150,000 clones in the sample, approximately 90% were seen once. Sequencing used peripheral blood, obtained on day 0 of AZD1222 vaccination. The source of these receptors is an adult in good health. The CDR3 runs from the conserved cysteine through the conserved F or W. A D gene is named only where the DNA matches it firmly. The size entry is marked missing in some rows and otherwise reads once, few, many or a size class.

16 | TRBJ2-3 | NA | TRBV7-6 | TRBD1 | TGTGCCAGCAGCCCGAGACAGGGGGGGTTATCGGATACGCAGTATTTT | CASSPRQGGLSDTQYF
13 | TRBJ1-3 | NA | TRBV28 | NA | TGTGCCAGCAGCCGGACAGCGGGAAACACCATATATTTT | CASSRTAGNTIYF
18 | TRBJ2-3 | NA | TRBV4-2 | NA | TGTGCCAGCAGCCTAGGGCAGGGCGGCCACTATAGGACAGATACGCAGTATTTT | CASSLGQGGHYRTDTQYF
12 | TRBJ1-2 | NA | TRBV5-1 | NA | TGCGCCAGCGCCATCAAGGGGGGGGCGAACACCTTC | CASAIKGGANTF
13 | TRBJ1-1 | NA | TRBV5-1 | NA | TGCGCCAGCAGCTTGATTCCGCTTAACGAAGCTTTCTTT | CASSLIPLNEAFF
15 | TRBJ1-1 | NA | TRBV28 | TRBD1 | TGTGCCAGCAGCAGTACAGGGGACCGGAACACTGAAGCTTTCTTT | CASSSTGDRNTEAFF
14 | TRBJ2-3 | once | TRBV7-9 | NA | TGTGCCAGCAGCGGCCGGACAGTCACAGATACGCAGTATTTT | CASSGRTVTDTQYF
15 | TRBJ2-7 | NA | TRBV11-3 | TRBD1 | TGTGCCAGCAGCCCAGCCGGGACAGGCTTATACGAGCAGTACTTC | CASSPAGTGLYEQYF
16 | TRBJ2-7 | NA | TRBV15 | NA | TGTGCCACCAGCTTGGGGGGGGCAGGCGTAGGGTACGAGCAGTACTTC | CATSLGGAGVGYEQYF
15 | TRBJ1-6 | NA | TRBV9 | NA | TGTGCCAGCAGCGTCAGGGGATTGGGGAACTCACCCCTCCACTTT | CASSVRGLGNSPLHF
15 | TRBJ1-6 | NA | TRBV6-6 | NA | TGTGCCAGCACCGGCTGGGCAGGGGTGAATTCACCCCTCCACTTT | CASTGWAGVNSPLHF
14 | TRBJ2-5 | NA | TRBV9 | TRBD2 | TGTGCCAGCAGTCGCAGCGGGGCTATGGAGACCCAGTACTTC | CASSRSGAMETQYF
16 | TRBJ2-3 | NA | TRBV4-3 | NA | TGCGCCAGCAGCCCCTCGGCAGCGGTAGGCACAGATACGCAGTATTTT | CASSPSAAVGTDTQYF
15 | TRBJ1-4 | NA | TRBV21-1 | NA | TGTGCCAGCAGCCCCCAGGGGGGTATTAATGAAAAACTGTTTTTT | CASSPQGGINEKLFF
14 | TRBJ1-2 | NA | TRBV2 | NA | TGTGCCAGCAGTGAGAGGGAAAATAACTCTGGCTACACCTTC | CASSERENNSGYTF
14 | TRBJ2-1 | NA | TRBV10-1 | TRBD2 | TGCGCCATAGGACTAGCGGGAGGGAACAATGAGCAGTTCTTC | CAIGLAGGNNEQFF
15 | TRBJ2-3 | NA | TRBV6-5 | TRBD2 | TGTGCCAGCAGCTCCCTAGCGGGAGTATCCGATACGCAGTATTTT | CASSSLAGVSDTQYF
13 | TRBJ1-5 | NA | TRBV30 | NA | TGTGCCTGGACCCCGGGGGGAAGGCAGCCCCAGCATTTT | CAWTPGGRQPQHF
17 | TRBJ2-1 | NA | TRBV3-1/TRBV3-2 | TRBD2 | TGTGCCAGCAGCCAAGAGGGACTAGCGGACACCTACAATGAGCAGTTCTTC | CASSQEGLADTYNEQFF
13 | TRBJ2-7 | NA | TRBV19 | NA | TGTGCCAGTAGTACCCCAGGGGGGGGCGAGCAGTACTTC | CASSTPGGGEQYF
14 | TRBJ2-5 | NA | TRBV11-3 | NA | TGTGCCAGCAGCTCGGGACACCCATCAGAGACCCAGTACTTC | CASSSGHPSETQYF
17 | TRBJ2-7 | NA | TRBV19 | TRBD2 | TGTGCCAGTAGTATCTCTAGCGGGAGGGCCTCCACCTACGAGCAGTACTTC | CASSISSGRASTYEQYF
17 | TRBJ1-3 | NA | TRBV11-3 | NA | TGTGCCAGCAGCTTAGATCGGAGGGGAATGGATGGAAACACCATATATTTT | CASSLDRRGMDGNTIYF
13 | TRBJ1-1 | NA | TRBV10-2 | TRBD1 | TGCGCCAGCAGTGGACAGGGGAGGACTGAAGCTTTCTTT | CASSGQGRTEAFF
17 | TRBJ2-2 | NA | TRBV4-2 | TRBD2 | TGTGCCAGCAGCCAAGTTACCAGCGGGAGGGGCTCCGGGGAGCTGTTTTTT | CASSQVTSGRGSGELFF
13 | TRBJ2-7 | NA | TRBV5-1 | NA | TGCGCCAGCAGCTTGGGGGGACTTTACGAGCAGTACTTC | CASSLGGLYEQYF
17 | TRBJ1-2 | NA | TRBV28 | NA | TGTGCCAGCAGTTTAGGCGGACAGTTCCCCCCTATCTATGGCTACACCTTC | CASSLGGQFPPIYGYTF
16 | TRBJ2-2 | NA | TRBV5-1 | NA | TGCGCCAGCAGCTTGGAGGGTCCAGGAAACACCGGGGAGCTGTTTTTT | CASSLEGPGNTGELFF
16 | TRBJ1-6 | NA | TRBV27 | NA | TGTGCCAGCAATTCTCCCCAGAGATATCGGAATTCACCCCTCCACTTT | CASNSPQRYRNSPLHF
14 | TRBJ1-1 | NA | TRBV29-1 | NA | TGCAGCGTTGAACAACAGGGTGCTCTTACTGAAGCTTTCTTT | CSVEQQGALTEAFF
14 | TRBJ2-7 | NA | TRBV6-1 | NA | TGTGCCAGCAGTGAAAGGCGGGACAACACTGAGCAGTACTTC | CASSERRDNTEQYF
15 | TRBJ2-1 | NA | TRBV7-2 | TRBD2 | TGTGCCAGCAGGGCGGGACTAGCGGGGTACAATGAGCAGTTCTTC | CASRAGLAGYNEQFF
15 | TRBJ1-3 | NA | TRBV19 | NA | TGTGCCAGTAGTACGCCGGGGCTTTCTGGAAACACCATATATTTT | CASSTPGLSGNTIYF
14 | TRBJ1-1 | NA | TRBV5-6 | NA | TGTGCCAGCAGCTTGCGTAACAGGCTGGCTGAAGCTTTCTTT | CASSLRNRLAEAFF
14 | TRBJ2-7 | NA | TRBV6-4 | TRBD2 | TGTGCCAGCAGTGAGACTAGCGGGTCCCACGAGCAGTACTTC | CASSETSGSHEQYF
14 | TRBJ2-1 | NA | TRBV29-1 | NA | TGCAGCGTCCGAAGGAGCCTGGACTACAATGAGCAGTTCTTC | CSVRRSLDYNEQFF
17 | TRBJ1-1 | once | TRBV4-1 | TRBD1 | TGCGCCAGCAGCCACAGACAGGGGGCGAATTATGAAACTGAAGCTTTCTTT | CASSHRQGANYETEAFF
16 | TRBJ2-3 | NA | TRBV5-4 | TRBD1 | TGTGCCAGCAGCTCTACAGGGGGCGCAAGCACAGATACGCAGTATTTT | CASSSTGGASTDTQYF
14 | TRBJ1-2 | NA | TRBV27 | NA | TGTGCCAGCAGTTTTAACGTGGATAACTATGGCTACACCTTC | CASSFNVDNYGYTF
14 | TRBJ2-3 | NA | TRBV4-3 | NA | TGCGCCAGCAGCAGGCAGGGGCGGTCAGATACGCAGTATTTT | CASSRQGRSDTQYF
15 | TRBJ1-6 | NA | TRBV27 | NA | TGTGCCAGCAGTTTTCAGCGAGTTACGAATTCACCCCTCCACTTT | CASSFQRVTNSPLHF
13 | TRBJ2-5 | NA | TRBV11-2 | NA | TGTGCCAGCAGCTGGGGGGCGACGGAGACCCAGTACTTC | CASSWGATETQYF
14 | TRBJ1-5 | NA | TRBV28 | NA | TGTGCCACTATACTGACAGGTCTCCGACAGCCCCAGCATTTT | CATILTGLRQPQHF
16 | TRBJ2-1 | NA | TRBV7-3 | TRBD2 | TGTGCCAGCAGCTTAATAGGTAGCGGGACCTACAATGAGCAGTTCTTC | CASSLIGSGTYNEQFF
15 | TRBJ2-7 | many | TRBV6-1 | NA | TGTGCCAGCAGTGAAGGCGAGACCAGCTCCTACGAGCAGTACTTC | CASSEGETSSYEQYF
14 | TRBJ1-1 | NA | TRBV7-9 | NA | TGTGCCAGCACCTGGGGGAGGTCCAACACTGAAGCTTTCTTT | CASTWGRSNTEAFF
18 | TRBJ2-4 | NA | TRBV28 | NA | TGTGCCAGCAGTCCTGGCAGGGGTCGATCCTTAGTTAAAAACATTCAGTACTTC | CASSPGRGRSLVKNIQYF
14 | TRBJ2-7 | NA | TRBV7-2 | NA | TGTGCCAGCAGCTTAGGGGGGCAGATCTACGAGCAGTACTTC | CASSLGGQIYEQYF
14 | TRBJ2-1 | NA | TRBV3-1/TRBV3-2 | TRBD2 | TGTGCCAGCAGCCATAAAGCGGGAGGAGATGAGCAGTTCTTC | CASSHKAGGDEQFF
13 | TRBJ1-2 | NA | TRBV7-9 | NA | TGTGCCAGCAGCCCTGGACAGACTCATGGCTACACCTTC | CASSPGQTHGYTF
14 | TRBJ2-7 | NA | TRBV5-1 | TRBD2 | TGCGCCAGCAGTTCCGGGACTAGCGGGAGAGGGCAGTACTTC | CASSSGTSGRGQYF
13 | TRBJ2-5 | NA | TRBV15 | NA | TGTGCCACCATGGAGACGAATACCGAGACCCAGTACTTC | CATMETNTETQYF
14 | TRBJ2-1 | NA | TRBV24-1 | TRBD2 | TGTGCCACCGGGACTAGCGGGAGAGAATCTGAGCAGTTCTTC | CATGTSGRESEQFF
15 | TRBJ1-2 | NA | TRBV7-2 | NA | TGTGCCAGCAGCTTCTCGACAGGCGCTAACTATGGCTACACCTTC | CASSFSTGANYGYTF
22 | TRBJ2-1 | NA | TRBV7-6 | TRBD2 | TGTGCCAGCAGCTTAGAGGCAGGCAGGGCTAGCGGGAGCCTTCGGGGGGGCAATGAGCAGTTCTTC | CASSLEAGRASGSLRGGNEQFF
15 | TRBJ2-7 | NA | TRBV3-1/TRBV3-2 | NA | TGTGCCAGCAGCCAAAGATCGGACAAGACCTACGAGCAGTACTTC | CASSQRSDKTYEQYF